These 22 T cell receptor beta chains originate from one sample sequenced in a study of radiotherapy plus CTLA-4 blockade in lung cancer. TCRdb's table, derived via immunoSEQ multiplex PCR, lists solely in-frame clones and lacks some. This table holds some 73,000 clones, over 65% found once. The input for sequencing was peripheral blood, taken from a patient treated with radiotherapy plus ipilimumab. These receptors were collected from a human donor with non-small cell lung cancer whose response to radiotherapy plus ipilimumab could not be evaluated.

This clone was counted a few times. The V and J genes are TRBV18 and TRBJ1-2; perhaps TRBD1 as D (6 bases). Trimming removed 3 bases at V and 6 bases at J, with 11 bases between. The CDR3 contains 13 residues. The germline CDR1 and CDR2 sequences are KGHSH and LQKENI. The CDR3 is CASSPTGYDGYTF. The CDR3 region has the DNA TGTGCCAGCTCACCCACAGGGTACGATGGCTACACCTTC.

The rearrangement links TRBV28 to TRBJ2-5, with a tentative D call TRBD1 (5 bases). The CDR3 sequence is 14 residues long. V was shortened by 3 bases and J by 1 base, with 9 bases between the two germline ends. Per germline, CDR1 MDHEN and CDR2 SYDVKM. The DNA for the CDR3 is TGTGCCAGCAGTTTCTCCAGGGCCCAAGAGACCCAGTACTTC. It is translated as CASSFSRAQETQYF.

V is TRBV19 and J is TRBJ2-3, with TRBD2 matching over 10 bases. V trimming: 7 bases; J trimming: 6 bases; junction bases outside the gene matches: 7. CDR3 length equals 14 residues. The germline CDR1 and CDR2 sequences are LNHDA and SQIVND (reference sequence). The CDR3 protein is CASNLAGVTDTQYF. The CDR3 nucleotides are TGTGCCAGTAATCTAGCGGGAGTGACGGATACGCAGTATTTT.

The rearrangement links TRBV5-4 to TRBJ2-1; 7 bases agree with TRBD2. CDR3 length equals 15 residues. Losses at the gene ends were 6 bases for V and 5 bases for J; bases not matched to a gene: 11. CDR1 is SGHNT and CDR2 is YYREEE in the germline V gene (reference sequence). CDR3 protein: CASTSGLAVHNEQFF. As DNA, the CDR3 is TGTGCCAGCACCTCCGGGCTAGCGGTCCACAATGAGCAGTTCTTC.

The chain carries TRBV6-4 and TRBJ1-2, with 8 bases that match TRBD1. The ends lost 6 bases at V and 8 bases at J; junction bases unmatched: 2. The CDR3 runs 11 residues. The V gene's germline CDR1 is MRHNA and CDR2 SNTAGT. The CDR3 DNA reads as TGTGCCAGCAGAGGACAGGGAGGCTACACCTTC. Its protein product is CASRGQGGYTF.

The chain joins TRBV7-3 to TRBJ1-1; tentatively, D is TRBD1 (5 bases). Germline CDR1 and CDR2: SGHTA and FQGTGA. The CDR3 is 15 residues long. The V gene lost 5 bases and the J gene lost 4 bases, with 17 bases spanning the gap. Here the CDR3 DNA reads TGTGCCAGCAGCCTCTACCCCGGGGGTGGCACTGAAGCTTTCTTT. Translation: CASSLYPGGGTEAFF.

The rearrangement joins TRBV7-9 to TRBJ2-7; 12 nucleotides align to TRBD2. V was pared by 7 bases and J by 1 base, with 2 bases of the junction left unmatched. Germline lookup yields CDR1 SEHNR and CDR2 FQNEAQ (reference sequence). The CDR3 totals 14 residues. The CDR3 nucleotides read TGTGCCAGCAAGACTAGCGGGAGATCCTACGAGCAGTACTTC. Translated: CASKTSGRSYEQYF.

Only a few counts were recorded for this clone. The chain employs TRBV6-1 and TRBJ2-1, with D possibly TRBD1 on 5 matching bases. Germline V gene sequence: CDR1 MNHNS, CDR2 SASEGT. The CDR3 contains 13 residues. Trimming took off 7 bases at V and 6 bases at J, with 13 bases between the two ends. As DNA, the CDR3 is TGTGCCAGCACTCGAGGACATCTCAATGAGCAGTTCTTC. Translation gives CASTRGHLNEQFF.

This clone was seen a single time. The chain uses TRBV9 and TRBJ2-3, with 8 bases that match TRBD2. V dropped 3 bases and J dropped 2; count of bases not matched to a gene: 14. The CDR3 totals 18 residues. CDR1 and CDR2 (germline): SGDLS, YYNGEE. CDR3 protein: CASSDGFASGPFTDTQYF. The CDR3 DNA is TGTGCCAGCAGCGATGGGTTTGCTAGCGGGCCTTTCACAGATACGCAGTATTTT.

The rearrangement uses TRBV13 and TRBJ1-1; D perhaps matches TRBD1 (5 bases). The germline V gene encodes CDR1 PRHDT and CDR2 FYEKMQ (reference sequence). The V end lost 7 bases, the J end lost 0 bases, and 15 bases lay between the germline ends. The CDR3 length is 15 residues. For the CDR3, the DNA is TGTGCCAGCACCCTACGGGGGGATTTGAACACTGAAGCTTTCTTT. Translation gives CASTLRGDLNTEAFF.

This chain uses TRBV10-2 with TRBJ1-2; TRBD1 might be the D (6 bases). Trimming pared 6 bases from V and 2 bases from J, leaving 7 bases between. The CDR3 sequence is 12 residues long. CDR1 is WSHSY, CDR2 SAAADI, per germline. CDR3 in amino acids: CASRDRNYGYTF. The DNA of the CDR3 is TGCGCCAGCAGGGACAGAAACTATGGCTACACCTTC.

The rearrangement uses TRBV5-6 and TRBJ1-4, with D possibly being TRBD1 (6 bases). The V end was cut by 4 bases, the J end by 8 bases, with 18 bases between. Per the germline V gene, CDR1 is SGHDT and CDR2 is YYEEEE. The CDR3 loop spans 15 amino acids. The CDR3 loop reads CASSPRTGQGEKLFF. The CDR3 nucleotides read TGTGCCAGCAGCCCCCGGACGGGACAAGGGGAAAAACTGTTTTTT.

The chain joins TRBV9 to TRBJ1-2; maybe TRBD1 (5 bases). The CDR3 has 17 amino acids. Trimming took 3 bases from V and 4 from J, leaving 22 bases between them. The germline V gene encodes CDR1 SGDLS and CDR2 YYNGEE. The CDR3 region has the DNA TGTGCCAGCAGCGCACGTCTACAGGCGATCAATTCCTATGGCTACACCTTC. This codes for CASSARLQAINSYGYTF.

CDR3 DNA: TGTGCCAGCAGCAGACAGGGGGCAGGTCAAGAGACCCAGTACTTC. Translation: CASSRQGAGQETQYF. V and J are TRBV28 and TRBJ2-5, with 10 bases lining up with TRBD1. From germline, CDR1 is MDHEN and CDR2 SYDVKM. CDR3 size: 15 residues. The V segment lost 6 bases and the J segment 2 bases; nucleotides outside the gene matches: 6.

This sequence joins TRBV4-2 and TRBJ2-7; 11 bases agree with TRBD1. The CDR3 extends over 15 amino acids. Germline loops: CDR1 LGHNA, CDR2 YNFKEQ. Losses at the gene ends were 5 bases for V and 4 bases for J; bases not matched to a gene: 7. As DNA, the CDR3 is TGTGCCAGCAGCTCCCTGGGACAGGGGGGGTACGAGCAGTACTTC. It specifies CASSSLGQGGYEQYF.

This clone was observed at least ten times. The chain carries TRBV19 and TRBJ2-2, with 7 bases fitting TRBD1. After removal of 9 bases from V and 1 base from J, the junction contained 5 bases not matched to a gene. CDR1 is LNHDA and CDR2 is SQIVND in the germline V gene (reference sequence). The CDR3 spans 14 residues. CDR3 sequence: CASLNRGNTGELFF. The CDR3 DNA reads TGTGCCAGCCTTAACAGGGGGAACACCGGGGAGCTGTTTTTT.

The chain recombines TRBV19 with TRBJ2-7, with 9 bases aligning to TRBD2. This CDR3 is built from 14 residues. Germline V gene lookup returns CDR1 LNHDA and CDR2 SQIVND (reference sequence). V dropped 3 bases and J dropped 4; count of bases not matched to a gene: 4. The CDR3 reads CASSIGTSSYEQYF. CDR3 bases: TGTGCCAGTAGTATCGGGACTAGCAGTTACGAGCAGTACTTC.

The chain has TRBV19 and TRBJ1-4; 7 bases fit TRBD1. J lost 8 bases, V lost 4 bases, and 10 bases had no gene match. CDR1 and CDR2 (germline): LNHDA, SQIVND (reference sequence). This CDR3 has 15 residues. CDR3: CASSTTTGRQEKLFF. In DNA form, the CDR3 reads TGTGCCAGTAGTACAACGACAGGGCGACAAGAAAAACTGTTTTTT.

The chain combines TRBV6-1 with TRBJ1-6; D is ambiguous. Trimming cost V 2 bases and J 8 bases, with 7 bases left between them. The V gene's germline CDR1 is MNHNS and CDR2 SASEGT. The CDR3 length is 13 residues. The CDR3 sequence: CASSEIRDSPLHF. Written as DNA, the CDR3 is TGTGCCAGCAGTGAAATCCGGGATTCACCCCTCCACTTT.

The chain employs TRBV19 and TRBJ1-4; TRBD1 agrees at 8 bases. J was trimmed by 9 bases and V by 1 base; bases with no gene match: 7. The germline CDR1 and CDR2 sequences are LNHDA and SQIVND (reference sequence). The CDR3 extends over 15 amino acids. The CDR3 region is CASSIGGQGLKKLFF. The CDR3 region has the DNA TGTGCCAGTAGTATAGGCGGACAGGGCTTGAAAAAACTGTTTTTT.

The chain joins TRBV2 to TRBJ2-3, with TRBD2 matching over 15 bases. Germline V gene sequence: CDR1 SNHLY, CDR2 FYNNEI. Trimming removed 6 bases from V and 5 bases from J; junction bases left unmatched: 9. This CDR3 spans 17 amino acids. In DNA form, the CDR3 reads TGTGCCAGCAGCGACCCGGGACTAGCGGGAGGAAAAGATACGCAGTATTTT. Its protein is CASSDPGLAGGKDTQYF.

This clone was seen a handful of times. The V call is TRBV6-6, the J call TRBJ1-5; TRBD1 is a possible D gene (6 bases). The CDR3 runs 14 residues. CDR1 is MNHNY and CDR2 is SVGAGI in the germline V gene (reference sequence). V dropped 10 bases and J dropped 1 base, with 14 bases sitting between them. The CDR3 nucleotides are TGTGCCATCAGCGGGCAGGGGAGCAATCAGCCCCAGCATTTT. Its translation: CAISGQGSNQPQHF.